Reported below is one T cell receptor (beta chain). It lacks a known antigen. It has no much larger one-base neighbor in the sample; base qualities were not kept. Cells that were CD4+CD25+CD127-/low were isolated as Tregs. Tregs, naive and memory CD4+ T cells from tumor, blood and ipsilateral draining lymph nodes of about five breast cancer patients underwent full-length TCR alpha and beta sequencing. Ficoll density gradient centrifugation was used to isolate mononuclear cells from lymph nodes or from roughly 51 ml of peripheral blood. A purity exceeding 90% was confirmed by FACS for the sorted cell populations. Full-length TCR variable regions were amplified by 5' RACE PCR using constant-region reverse primers, and then by semi-nested PCR using Nested Universal Primer A. The ReliaPrep RNA Cell Miniprep System was used to extract total RNA, which was then reverse transcribed into 5'RACE-ready cDNA with the SMARTer RACE 5'/3' Kit. Multiplex adaptors were used to barcode full-length TCR alpha and beta libraries, and the barcoded libraries were sequenced on an Illumina MiSeq. In the source study's methods: For each of nine subset-tissue groups, sequencing data from the five patients were pooled, and the groups were then compared using unsupervised clustering of TCR gene usage. Repertoire similarity was calculated with the Morisita-Horn index, weighting shared sequences by their contribution to each repertoire. The public reads were reanalyzed by TCRdb: fastp trimming at Q25, MiXCR alignment, in-frame beta chains only. Merged by CDR3 protein, the rows form single entries marked with the most common genes and DNA. The authors' filters were not applied to this entry. For this sample the table gives 4,900 or so distinct CDR3 sequences, of which 72% were detected only once. The ten most abundant clones make up around 4% of the sample.

This entry is derived from a study (dated by TCRdb to about 2015). For context, the study as a whole: The study tested whether tumor-infiltrating Tregs in breast cancer are recruited from blood Tregs or converted in situ from other CD4+ T cell subsets. Findings and caveats that apply to the study as a whole: The validation in the larger cohort was limited to a single TCR beta V-J rearrangement instead of whole repertoires. Tumor memory CD4+ T cell TCR gene usage was found to cluster with blood and lymph node memory CD4+ cells and with lymph node naive CD4+ cells. The TCR alpha and beta sequences of tumor-infiltrating Tregs showed the greatest overlap with tumor naive CD4+ T cells, followed by blood naive CD4+ T cells.

For this chain, trimming is 6 bases at the V end and 0 bases at the J end, and the number of junction bases without a gene match is 7. From the germline V gene, CDR1 is MNHEY and CDR2 is SVGAGI. Measured from the cysteine to the phenylalanine, the CDR3 is 16 residues long. Only the CDR3 portion is preserved as DNA: 48 bases, with reading frame beginning at the first base. The receptor was isolated from a female donor with breast cancer. The chain couples TRBV6-5 to TRBJ2-1, and TRBD2 aligns with 8 junction nucleotides. Sequenced material: Tregs sorted from blood. The nucleotide sequence reads TGTGCCAGCAGAACTAGCGGTTCTAGCTCCTACAATGAGCAGTTCTTC. It codes for CASRTSGSSSYNEQFF.